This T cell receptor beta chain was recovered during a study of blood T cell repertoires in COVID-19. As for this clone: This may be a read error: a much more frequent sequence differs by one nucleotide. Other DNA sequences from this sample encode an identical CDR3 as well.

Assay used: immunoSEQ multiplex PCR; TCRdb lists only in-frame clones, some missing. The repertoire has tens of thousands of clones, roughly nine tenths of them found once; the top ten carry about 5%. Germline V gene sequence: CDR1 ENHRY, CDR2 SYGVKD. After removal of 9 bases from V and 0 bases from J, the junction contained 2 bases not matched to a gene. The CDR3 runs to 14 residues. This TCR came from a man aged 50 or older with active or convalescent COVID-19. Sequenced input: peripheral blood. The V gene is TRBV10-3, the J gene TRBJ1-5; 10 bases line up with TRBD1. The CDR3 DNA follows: TGTGCCATTGGGACAGGGGATAGCAATCAGCCCCAGCATTTT. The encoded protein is CAIGTGDSNQPQHF.